The 28 T cell receptor beta chains below were found in one sample sequenced in a study of cytomegalovirus exposure and HLA in healthy donors (dated by TCRdb to about 2017). The library relied on the immunoSEQ multiplex PCR assay. A mixture of 60 forward primers for TCR Vbeta segments and 13 reverse primers for TCR Jbeta segments was used in the multiplex PCR. Held by TCRdb, this immuneACCESS table contains in-frame sequences only and omits some clones. Under half of the omission traces to an unresolved V gene where checked; the cause of the rest is unknown. The sample includes roughly 86,000 clones, with over 65% observed a single time. Of the sample, 3.9% falls within the top ten clones. Sequences were obtained from PBMCs. The receptors shown here come from a man aged 30-40 years in good health and CMV-seronegative.

A few counts support this clone. This rearrangement joins TRBV11-3 to TRBJ2-1; TRBD2 aligns across 7 bases. This CDR3 has 14 residues. Germline-derived CDR1 and CDR2 are SGHNT and YENEEA. V gave up 5 bases and J gave up 7 bases; unmatched junction bases: 8. The CDR3 DNA sequence: TGTGCCAGCAGCCCTGGACTAGAAGGAAATGAGCAGTTCTTC. This sequence encodes CASSPGLEGNEQFF.

The gene calls are TRBV30 and TRBJ2-1; a possible D gene is TRBD1 (5 bases). The V end was cut by 1 base, the J end by 0 bases, with 19 bases between. Per the germline V gene, CDR1 is GTSNPN and CDR2 is SVGIG (reference sequence). CDR3 length equals 18 residues. CDR3 amino acids: CAWSDSGAAEPSYNEQFF. The DNA of the CDR3 is TGTGCCTGGAGTGATTCTGGGGCCGCGGAACCCTCCTACAATGAGCAGTTCTTC. Looking up the rest from reference TRBV30 and TRBJ2-1 gives the full variable domain: SQTIHQWPATLVQPVGSPLSLECTVEGTSNPNLYWYRQAAGRGLQLLFYSVGIGQISSEVPQNLSASRPQDRQFILSSKKLLLSDSGFYLCAWSDSGAAEPSYNEQFFGPGTRLTVL.

This chain joins TRBV6-5 and TRBJ2-7, with D perhaps matching TRBD1 (6 bases). V lost 7 bases and J 3 bases, leaving 13 bases between the germline ends. Germline CDR1 MNHEY, CDR2 SVGAGI. The CDR3 sequence is 13 residues long. The CDR3 protein is CASTKQGSYEQYF. The CDR3 bases are TGTGCCAGCACCAAACAGGGTAGCTACGAGCAGTACTTC.

This chain joins TRBV19 and TRBJ2-7, with D maybe TRBD1 (6 bases). This CDR3 is built from 13 residues. CDR1 is LNHDA, CDR2 SQIVND, per germline (reference sequence). V lost 5 bases and J 3 bases, leaving 11 bases between the germline ends. The CDR3 loop reads CASSFQGRYEQYF. CDR3 DNA sequence: TGTGCCAGTAGTTTTCAGGGGCGCTACGAGCAGTACTTC.

This clone was detected a few times. The V gene is TRBV5-4, the J gene TRBJ2-1, with 7 nucleotides matching TRBD1. The CDR3 runs 16 residues. V shed 0 bases, J shed 6 bases, and the junction held 9 bases outside the gene matches. The germline V gene has CDR1 SGHNT and CDR2 YYREEE (reference sequence). As DNA, the CDR3 is TGTGCCAGCAGCTTGGACTTCGACAGGGCCTCCAATGAGCAGTTCTTC. Encoded protein: CASSLDFDRASNEQFF.

The chain carries TRBV6-6 and TRBJ2-1, with a weak D call TRBD2 (5 bases). The CDR3 is 14 residues long. Trimming removed 0 bases at V and 7 bases at J, with 10 bases between. CDR1 and CDR2 from the germline V gene are MNHNY and SVGAGI (reference sequence). The chain's CDR3 is CASSYSTGGNEQFF. The CDR3 DNA reads as TGTGCCAGCAGTTACTCGACCGGCGGGAATGAGCAGTTCTTC.

The CDR3 loop reads CASSPGLAGIDNEQFF. The DNA of the CDR3 is TGTGCCAGCAGCCCCGGACTAGCGGGGATAGACAATGAGCAGTTCTTC. The chain links TRBV13 to TRBJ2-1, with 12 nucleotides matching TRBD2. The CDR3 length is 16 residues. V trimming: 5 bases; J trimming: 5 bases; junction bases outside the gene matches: 7. Germline V gene sequence: CDR1 PRHDT, CDR2 FYEKMQ (reference sequence).

The J gene is TRBJ2-3, the V gene TRBV2; the D gene is possibly TRBD2 (5 bases). Trimming stripped 0 bases from V and 7 bases from J, with 11 bases between. Per germline, CDR1 SNHLY and CDR2 FYNNEI. This CDR3 comprises 14 residues. The CDR3 spells CASSEATGRHTQYF. CDR3 bases: TGTGCCAGCAGTGAAGCGACGGGGAGACATACGCAGTATTTT. Complete variable domain (other parts from reference TRBV2 and TRBJ2-3): EPEVTQTPSHQVTQMGQEVILRCVPISNHLYFYWYRQILGQKVEFLVSFYNNEISEKSEIFDDQFSVERPDGSNFTLKIRSTKLEDSAMYFCASSEATGRHTQYFGPGTRLTVL.

The V gene is TRBV7-2, the J gene TRBJ2-2, with a possible D match to TRBD2 (5 bases). CDR3 size: 14 residues. CDR1 is SGHTA, CDR2 FQGNSA, per germline. The V gene lost 5 bases and the J gene lost 6 bases, with 13 bases spanning the gap. For the CDR3, the DNA is TGTGCCAGCAGCGTAGACGGAGGTTCCGGGGAGCTGTTTTTT. This encodes CASSVDGGSGELFF.

For this clone: In the same sample, other DNA sequences code for this CDR3. This chain joins TRBV5-1 and TRBJ2-7, with TRBD2 as a possible D gene (6 bases). V was cut by 0 bases and J by 3 bases, with 10 bases left in between. CDR3 size: 14 residues. The germline V gene encodes CDR1 SGHRS and CDR2 YFSETQ. CDR3 protein: CASSLDGGGYEQYF. CDR3 nucleotides: TGCGCCAGCAGCTTGGATGGGGGAGGCTACGAGCAGTACTTC.

The V gene is TRBV7-3, the J gene TRBJ2-1, with 10 nucleotides matching TRBD2. J was trimmed by 7 bases and V by 4 bases; bases with no gene match: 10. The V gene's germline CDR1 is SGHTA and CDR2 FQGTGA. CDR3 length: 16 amino acids. CDR3 amino acids: CASSSTVAGGSNEQFF. CDR3 DNA sequence: TGTGCCAGCAGCTCCACAGTAGCGGGAGGATCAAATGAGCAGTTCTTC.

This clone was counted a few times. The rearrangement uses TRBV4-3 and TRBJ2-2; 9 bases fit TRBD1. V lost 5 bases to trimming and J lost 3 bases; unmatched junction nucleotides: 7. The CDR3 contains 16 residues. Germline lookup yields CDR1 LGHNA and CDR2 YSLEER. The CDR3 DNA sequence: TGCGCCAGCAGCGTCCTTACAGGGGGCGACACCGGGGAGCTGTTTTTT. Protein sequence: CASSVLTGGDTGELFF.

This sequence joins TRBV7-9 and TRBJ2-6, with 9 bases lining up with TRBD2. CDR1 and CDR2 (germline): SEHNR, FQNEAQ (reference sequence). Germline trimming cut 6 bases from V and 2 bases from J; bases unmatched to any gene: 5. The CDR3 has 16 amino acids. The CDR3 reads CASSFSGSPGANVLTF. In nucleotides, the CDR3 is TGTGCCAGCAGTTTTAGCGGGAGTCCTGGGGCCAACGTCCTGACTTTC. The entire variable domain, with the rest obtained from reference TRBV7-9 and TRBJ2-6, is as follows: DTGVSQNPRHKITKRGQNVTFRCDPISEHNRLYWYRQTLGQGPEFLTYFQNEAQLEKSRLLSDRFSAERPKGSFSTLEIQRTEQGDSAMYLCASSFSGSPGANVLTFGAGSRLTVL.

V usage is TRBV7-2 and J usage is TRBJ1-5, with D possibly being TRBD1 (6 bases). The CDR3 is 13 amino acids. Germline CDR1 reads SGHTA; CDR2 reads FQGNSA. Trimming removed 5 bases from V and 5 bases from J, with 10 bases in between. CDR3 sequence: CASSPQGHQPQHF. The CDR3 region has the DNA TGTGCCAGCAGCCCTCAGGGGCATCAGCCCCAGCATTTT.

The chain has TRBV7-6 and TRBJ1-4, with 7 bases that match TRBD1. Trimming at V came to 1 base and at J to 6 bases, leaving 5 bases not matched to a gene. Germline CDR1 SGHVS, CDR2 FNYEAQ. This CDR3 is 15 amino acids long. CDR3 amino acids: CASSLVAGGHEKLFF. The CDR3, as DNA: TGTGCCAGCAGCTTAGTGGCAGGGGGTCATGAAAAACTGTTTTTT.

The J gene is TRBJ2-1, the V gene TRBV11-3; 12 bases match TRBD2. This CDR3 region has 15 residues. CDR1 and CDR2 (germline): SGHNT, YENEEA. J was trimmed by 5 bases and V by 5 bases; bases with no gene match: 4. The CDR3 loop is CASSPGLAGDNEQFF. For the CDR3, the DNA is TGTGCCAGCAGCCCGGGACTAGCGGGCGACAATGAGCAGTTCTTC.

This chain joins TRBV5-4 and TRBJ1-4; 10 nucleotides align to TRBD1. This CDR3 is built from 18 residues. Germline V gene lookup returns CDR1 SGHNT and CDR2 YYREEE (reference sequence). V was clipped by 3 bases and J by 0 bases; unmatched bases: 8. CDR3 DNA sequence: TGTGCCAGCAGCTCCAACCGGGACAGGGGCACAACTAATGAAAAACTGTTTTTT. Amino acids: CASSSNRDRGTTNEKLFF. Together with reference TRBV5-4 and TRBJ1-4, the CDR3 gives the full variable domain: ETGVTQSPTHLIKTRGQQVTLRCSSQSGHNTVSWYQQALGQGPQFIFQYYREEENGRGNFPPRFSGLQFPNYSSELNVNALELDDSALYLCASSSNRDRGTTNEKLFFGSGTQLSVL.

The J gene is TRBJ2-3, the V gene TRBV4-3; 10 nucleotides align to TRBD2. This CDR3 contains 17 residues. Germline CDR1 is LGHNA and CDR2 is YSLEER. J was trimmed by 6 bases and V by 4 bases; bases with no gene match: 13. Here the CDR3 DNA reads TGCGCCAGCAGCCGGGGAGCGGGGGGGTCCGTGATGGATACGCAGTATTTT. It encodes CASSRGAGGSVMDTQYF.

This clone was seen only a few times. CDR3 residues: CASSWGLAGDSYEQYF. CDR3 bases: TGTGCCAGCAGCTGGGGACTAGCGGGAGACTCCTACGAGCAGTACTTC. The J gene is TRBJ2-7, the V gene TRBV5-4, with TRBD2 identical over 14 bases. Per the germline V gene, CDR1 is SGHNT and CDR2 is YYREEE (reference sequence). V lost 3 bases and J lost 0; bases outside the gene matches: 2. The CDR3 runs to 16 residues.

The V call is TRBV5-1, the J call TRBJ2-2; 8 bases are a match to TRBD2. The CDR3 length is 17 residues. Trimming took 7 bases from V and 4 from J; bases not matched to a gene: 15. Germline V gene lookup returns CDR1 SGHRS and CDR2 YFSETQ. In DNA form, the CDR3 reads TGCGCCAGCCGCCGAGGTGGCGGGGGGCCGAGCACCGGGGAGCTGTTTTTT. Translating gives CASRRGGGGPSTGELFF.

V is TRBV16 and J is TRBJ2-7, with a tentative D call TRBD2 (6 bases). V lost 3 bases and J lost 7, with 19 bases in between. The CDR3 is 15 residues long. Germline assignment: CDR1 KGHSY and CDR2 FQNENV. The CDR3 nucleotides read TGTGCCAGCAGCCAGTCTTCCCAGGACGGGGGAGAGCAGTACTTC. Amino acids: CASSQSSQDGGEQYF.

CDR3 in DNA: TGTGCCAGCAGCCAACGACTGGGACTAGCGGGAGGTATTGAGCAGTTCTTC. Its protein is CASSQRLGLAGGIEQFF. The V gene is TRBV14, the J gene TRBJ2-1; 15 bases are shared with TRBD2. Germline loops: CDR1 SGHDN, CDR2 FVKESK. J was trimmed by 9 bases and V by 2 bases; bases with no gene match: 8. This CDR3 has 17 residues.

The chain links TRBV29-1 to TRBJ2-5; TRBD1 agrees at 7 bases. Germline loops: CDR1 SQVTM, CDR2 ANQGSEA. V was pared by 4 bases and J by 1 base, with 12 bases of the junction left unmatched. The CDR3 totals 16 residues. In DNA, the CDR3 is TGCAGCGTTGTCCCGGGACAGCAAGCATTCCAAGAGACCCAGTACTTC. It specifies CSVVPGQQAFQETQYF.

This clone was picked up a small number of times. The chain has TRBV15 and TRBJ2-7, with D perhaps matching TRBD1 (6 bases). The CDR3 runs 15 residues. The V and J ends lost 3 bases and 5 bases respectively, with 17 bases between them. The germline gives CDR1 LNHNV, CDR2 YYDKDF (reference sequence). DNA of the CDR3: TGTGCCACCAGCAGTCCGGGACAAAGGGAACACGAGCAGTACTTC. Its protein is CATSSPGQREHEQYF.

This chain connects TRBV7-2 to TRBJ2-1, with TRBD2 matching over 9 bases. V dropped 1 base and J dropped 14; count of bases not matched to a gene: 9. The CDR3 runs 14 residues. CDR1 SGHTA and CDR2 FQGNSA come from the germline V gene. The CDR3 nucleotides read TGTGCCAGCAGCTTAGAATCGGGCGGGAGGGTTGAGTTCTTC. It encodes CASSLESGGRVEFF. The full variable domain, rest sourced from reference TRBV7-2 and TRBJ2-1, is GAGVSQSPSNKVTEKGKDVELRCDPISGHTALYWYRQSLGQGLEFLIYFQGNSAPDKSGLPSDRFSAERTGGSVSTLTIQRTQQEDSAVYLCASSLESGGRVEFFGPGTRLTVL.

V usage is TRBV9 and J usage is TRBJ2-1; 7 bases map to TRBD1. CDR3 length equals 15 residues. V shed 3 bases, J shed 3 bases, and the junction held 6 bases outside the gene matches. Germline assignment: CDR1 SGDLS and CDR2 YYNGEE. CDR3 in DNA: TGTGCCAGCAGCGCCCGACAGGGCGGCTACAATGAGCAGTTCTTC. Its protein is CASSARQGGYNEQFF.

V gene TRBV2 combines with J gene TRBJ2-3, with 9 bases lining up with TRBD2. J lost 4 bases, V lost 9 bases, and 5 bases had no gene match. The CDR3 is 13 residues long. Germline lookup yields CDR1 SNHLY and CDR2 FYNNEI. The CDR3 coding sequence is TGTGCCAGGGGACTAGCCCTCCCAGATACGCAGTATTTT. This encodes CARGLALPDTQYF.

V gene TRBV5-1 combines with J gene TRBJ2-1; 11 bases match TRBD2. The CDR3 spans 15 residues. The V segment lost 0 bases and the J segment 7 bases; nucleotides outside the gene matches: 3. Germline-derived CDR1 and CDR2 are SGHRS and YFSETQ. Here the CDR3 DNA reads TGCGCCAGCAGCTTGGTAGCGGGAGGGGGAAATGAGCAGTTCTTC. Translation: CASSLVAGGGNEQFF.